A selection of T cell receptor beta chains follows, all from one sample in a study of CD8 T cells in Susac syndrome. Each CDR3 protein gets one entry after TCRdb re-called the immunoSEQ multiplex PCR reads with MiXCR. The sample consists of 150,000 to 180,000 distinct CDR3 sequences, around 95% of them appearing once. Sample: CD8+ T cells from PBMCs. The receptors originated from a human donor with multiple sclerosis. Both conserved end residues are part of each CDR3. D genes are given only for firm matches. Clone size is stated in some rows and not others, as once, few, many or a class when expanded.

-,TRBD2,TRBV27,TRBJ2-1,CASSLPPAGDWGEQFF,TGTGCCAGCAGTTTACCCCCAGCGGGGGACTGGGGAGAGCAGTTCTTC
-,-,TRBV2,TRBJ2-1,CASSWRGPYNEQFF,TGTGCCAGCAGCTGGCGGGGACCCTACAATGAGCAGTTCTTC
-,-,TRBV25-1,TRBJ2-1,CASSESAREMFF,TGTGCCAGCAGTGAATCTGCCCGGGAAATGTTCTTC
once,-,TRBV7-6,TRBJ1-2,CASSLEVKGYGYTF,TGTGCCAGCAGCTTAGAAGTCAAGGGGTATGGCTACACCTTC
-,-,TRBV29-1,TRBJ1-2,CSVEDRRHGYTF,TGCAGCGTTGAAGATCGGCGGCATGGCTACACCTTC
-,-,TRBV13,TRBJ2-1,CASSLRTVNNEQFF,TGTGCCAGCAGTTTACGGACTGTTAACAATGAGCAGTTCTTC
-,TRBD1,TRBV20-1,TRBJ2-1,CSARGWTGANEQFF,TGCAGTGCTAGAGGTTGGACAGGGGCCAATGAGCAGTTCTTC
-,TRBD2,TRBV7-9,TRBJ2-1,CASSHTSGEQFF,TGTGCCAGCAGCCACACTAGCGGTGAGCAGTTCTTC
-,-,TRBV29-1,TRBJ2-7,CSVIGQSLYEQYF,TGCAGCGTTATAGGACAGTCACTATACGAGCAGTACTTC
-,-,TRBV30,TRBJ2-6,CAWSVLPPIGSGANVLTF,TGTGCCTGGAGTGTATTGCCACCCATAGGCTCTGGGGCCAACGTCCTGACTTTC
-,-,TRBV12-3/TRBV12-4,TRBJ1-5,CASSLASTGLGSNQPQHF,TGTGCCAGCAGTTTAGCGAGCACAGGACTAGGTAGCAATCAGCCCCAGCATTTT
once,-,TRBV7-9,TRBJ2-1,CASSTNIDLSSYNEQFF,TGTGCCAGCAGCACGAACATTGATTTGAGCTCCTACAATGAGCAGTTCTTC
once,-,TRBV7-6,TRBJ2-3,CASGPIEADTQYF,TGTGCTAGCGGTCCTATCGAGGCAGATACGCAGTATTTT
-,TRBD2,TRBV20-1,TRBJ2-5,CSARELRAGGPETQYF,TGCAGTGCTAGAGAGCTTCGAGCGGGGGGGCCAGAGACCCAGTACTTC
-,-,TRBV29-1,TRBJ1-1,CSVEASPLAFF,TGCAGCGTTGAGGCTAGCCCCTTAGCTTTCTTT
-,-,TRBV3-1,TRBJ2-3,CASSHISGRTDTQYF,TGTGCCAGCAGCCACATCAGCGGACGCACAGATACGCAGTATTTT
-,-,TRBV29-1,TRBJ2-1,CSVEDGEEHQASNEQFF,TGCAGCGTTGAAGATGGGGAGGAGCATCAGGCAAGCAATGAGCAGTTCTTC
-,-,TRBV3-1,TRBJ1-2,CASSLDGGYGYTF,TGTGCCAGCAGCTTAGACGGCGGCTATGGCTACACCTTC
-,TRBD1,TRBV2,TRBJ1-2,CASRIPPGQGTNTF,TGTGCCAGCAGGATACCCCCGGGACAGGGTACAAACACCTTC
-,-,TRBV5-1,TRBJ1-1,CASSWYRANTEAFF,TGCGCCAGCAGCTGGTACAGGGCGAACACTGAAGCTTTCTTT
-,-,TRBV30,TRBJ2-1,CAWSYTAGEQFF,TGTGCCTGGAGTTACACGGCGGGGGAGCAGTTCTTC
-,-,TRBV19,TRBJ1-1,CASRAMNSLLEAFF,TGTGCCAGTAGGGCCATGAATTCACTATTGGAAGCTTTCTTT